The rows below give T cell receptor beta chains drawn from one sample of a study of naive and memory T cell subsets. TCRdb reanalysed the UMI-ligation and nested PCR reads using MiXCR and keeps one entry per CDR3 protein. The table has about 90,000 distinct CDR3 sequences, about 11% seen once. The sample taken for sequencing was naive CD4+ T cells from blood. The receptors here all came from a human donor in good health. Both conserved end residues are part of each CDR3. A D gene is named only where the DNA matches it firmly. Only part of the rows carry a size: once, few, many, or a class if the clone is expanded.

d_call	v_call	j_call	clone_size	cdr3_nt	cdr3_aa
.	TRBV7-2	TRBJ1-5	few	TGTGCCAGCAGCATCGGGTCCAATAGCAATCAGCCCCAGCATTTT	CASSIGSNSNQPQHF
.	TRBV12-3/TRBV12-4	TRBJ1-3	once	TGTGCCAGCAGTTTCTTTGAGGGAACTGGAAACACCATATATTTT	CASSFFEGTGNTIYF
.	TRBV18	TRBJ1-3	few	TGTGCCAGCTCGTCACAGGGATCTGGAAACACCATATATTTT	CASSSQGSGNTIYF
TRBD1	TRBV5-4	TRBJ1-1	.	TGTGCCAGCAGCTCATCGGGACAGGGGGACACTGAAGCTTTCTTT	CASSSSGQGDTEAFF
TRBD1	TRBV3-1	TRBJ2-1	few	TGTGCCAGCAGCCCGAGACAGGGGAGCTCCTACAATGAGCAGTTCTTC	CASSPRQGSSYNEQFF
TRBD2	TRBV12-3/TRBV12-4	TRBJ2-4	.	TGTGCCAGCAGTTTCTGGTCGGGACTAGCAAACATTCAGTACTTC	CASSFWSGLANIQYF
TRBD1	TRBV6-6	TRBJ2-2	many	TGTGCCAGCAGCTCCACGGACAGGGGAAACACCGGGGAGCTGTTTTTT	CASSSTDRGNTGELFF
.	TRBV6-5	TRBJ1-2	.	TGTGCCAGCAGTTACGGAGGTATTTCTGGCTACACCTTC	CASSYGGISGYTF
TRBD1	TRBV24-1	TRBJ2-7	many	TGTGCCACCAGTGAGACCCGGGACAGGGGTGGCGAGCAGTACTTC	CATSETRDRGGEQYF
.	TRBV27	TRBJ2-1	.	TGTGCCAGCAGTTTAGAGCTAGGGGGTGAGCAGTTCTTC	CASSLELGGEQFF